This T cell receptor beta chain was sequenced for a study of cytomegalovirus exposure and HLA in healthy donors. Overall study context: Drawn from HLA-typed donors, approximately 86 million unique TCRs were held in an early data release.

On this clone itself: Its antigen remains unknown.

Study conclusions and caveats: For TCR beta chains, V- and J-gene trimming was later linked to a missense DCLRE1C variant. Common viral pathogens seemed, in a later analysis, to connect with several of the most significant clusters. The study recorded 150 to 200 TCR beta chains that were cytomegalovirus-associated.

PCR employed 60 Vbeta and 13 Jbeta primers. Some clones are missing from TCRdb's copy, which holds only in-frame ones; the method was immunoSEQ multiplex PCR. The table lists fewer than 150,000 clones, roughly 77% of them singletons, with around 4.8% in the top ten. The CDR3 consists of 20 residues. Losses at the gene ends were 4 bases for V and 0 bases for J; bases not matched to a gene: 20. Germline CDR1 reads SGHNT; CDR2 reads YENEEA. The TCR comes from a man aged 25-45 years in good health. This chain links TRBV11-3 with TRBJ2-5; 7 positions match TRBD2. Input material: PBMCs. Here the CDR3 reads CASSYPWGSRRAGDQETQYF. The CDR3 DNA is TGTGCCAGCAGCTACCCCTGGGGCAGCAGGCGGGCGGGAGACCAAGAGACCCAGTACTTC.